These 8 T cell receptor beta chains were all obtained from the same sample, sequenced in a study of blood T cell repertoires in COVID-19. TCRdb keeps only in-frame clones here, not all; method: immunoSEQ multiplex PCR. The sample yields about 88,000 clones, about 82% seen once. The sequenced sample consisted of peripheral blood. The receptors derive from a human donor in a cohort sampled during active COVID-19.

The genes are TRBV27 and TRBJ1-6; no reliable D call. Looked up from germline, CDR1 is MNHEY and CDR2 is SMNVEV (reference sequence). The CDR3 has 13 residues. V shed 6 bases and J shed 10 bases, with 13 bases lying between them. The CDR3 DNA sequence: TGTGCCAGCAGGCCTGGCGGGAGCTCACCCCTCCACTTT. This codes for CASRPGGSSPLHF.

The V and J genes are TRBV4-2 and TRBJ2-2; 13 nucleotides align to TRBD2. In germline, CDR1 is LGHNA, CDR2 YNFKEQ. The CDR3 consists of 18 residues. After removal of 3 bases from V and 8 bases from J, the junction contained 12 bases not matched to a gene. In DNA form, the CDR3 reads TGTGCCAGCAGCCAGGCAGGGACTAGCGGGATGGGCTGGGGGGAGCTGTTTTTT. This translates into CASSQAGTSGMGWGELFF.

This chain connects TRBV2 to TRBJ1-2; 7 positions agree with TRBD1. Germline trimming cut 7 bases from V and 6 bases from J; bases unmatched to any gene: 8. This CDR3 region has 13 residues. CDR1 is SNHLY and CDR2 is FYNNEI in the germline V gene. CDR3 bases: TGTGCCAGCACCCTGGGACAGTGGAATGGCTACACCTTC. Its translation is CASTLGQWNGYTF.

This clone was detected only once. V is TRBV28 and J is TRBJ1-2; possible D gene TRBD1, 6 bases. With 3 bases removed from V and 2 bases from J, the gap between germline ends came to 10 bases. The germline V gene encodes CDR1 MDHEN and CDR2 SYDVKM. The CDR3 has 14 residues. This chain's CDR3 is CASSFEGGNYGYTF. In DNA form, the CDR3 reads TGTGCCAGCAGTTTTGAGGGGGGGAACTATGGCTACACCTTC.

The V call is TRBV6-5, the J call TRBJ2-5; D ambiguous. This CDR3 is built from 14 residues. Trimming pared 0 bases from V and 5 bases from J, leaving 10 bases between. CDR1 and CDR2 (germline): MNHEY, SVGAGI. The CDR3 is CASSYSIGEETQYF. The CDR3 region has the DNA TGTGCCAGCAGTTACTCGATCGGTGAGGAGACCCAGTACTTC.

This CDR3 is CASRWTGDNSPLHF. CDR3 sequence (DNA): TGTGCCAGCCGGTGGACAGGAGATAATTCACCCCTCCACTTT. This sequence joins TRBV2 and TRBJ1-6, with 7 bases matching TRBD1. CDR3 length: 14 residues. The V gene's germline CDR1 is SNHLY and CDR2 FYNNEI. V was clipped by 8 bases and J by 5 bases; unmatched bases: 6. The full variable domain, its missing parts supplied by reference TRBV2 and TRBJ1-6, is EPEVTQTPSHQVTQMGQEVILRCVPISNHLYFYWYRQILGQKVEFLVSFYNNEISEKSEIFDDQFSVERPDGSNFTLKIRSTKLEDSAMYFCASRWTGDNSPLHFGNGTRLTVT.

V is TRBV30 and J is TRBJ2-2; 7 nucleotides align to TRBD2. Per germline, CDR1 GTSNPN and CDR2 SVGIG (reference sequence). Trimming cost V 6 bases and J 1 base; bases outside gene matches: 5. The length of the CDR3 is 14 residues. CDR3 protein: CACRSGGNTGELFF. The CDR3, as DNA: TGTGCCTGTCGATCGGGGGGGAACACCGGGGAGCTGTTTTTT.

CDR3 nucleotide sequence: TGCAGTGCTAGTTTGTGGGAGTACAATGAGCAGTTCTTC. As protein: CSASLWEYNEQFF. The chain uses TRBV20-1 and TRBJ2-1, with D tentatively TRBD2 (5 bases). Germline V CDR1 and CDR2: DFQATT, SNEGSKA (reference sequence). The CDR3 is made up of 13 amino acids. The ends were cut back, 3 bases at V and 4 bases at J, with 10 bases in the middle.